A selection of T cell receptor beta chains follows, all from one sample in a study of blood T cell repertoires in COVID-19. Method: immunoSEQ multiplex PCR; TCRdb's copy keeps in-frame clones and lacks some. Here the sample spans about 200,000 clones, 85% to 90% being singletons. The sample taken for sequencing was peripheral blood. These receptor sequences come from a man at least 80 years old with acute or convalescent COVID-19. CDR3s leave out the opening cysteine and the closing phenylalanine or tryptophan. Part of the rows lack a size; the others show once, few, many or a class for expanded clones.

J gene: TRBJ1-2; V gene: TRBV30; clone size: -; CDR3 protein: AWSTAGGSYGYT
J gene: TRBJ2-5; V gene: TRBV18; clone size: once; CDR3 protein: ASSGTSGLETQY
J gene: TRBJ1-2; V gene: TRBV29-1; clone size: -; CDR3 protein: SVNGGQGPSNYGYT
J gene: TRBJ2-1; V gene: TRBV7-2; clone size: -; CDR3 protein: ASSFSSVYEQF
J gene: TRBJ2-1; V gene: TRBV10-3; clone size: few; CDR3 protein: AISESSGGYNEQF
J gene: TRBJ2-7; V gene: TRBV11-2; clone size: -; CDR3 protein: ASSSPLAGEGEQY
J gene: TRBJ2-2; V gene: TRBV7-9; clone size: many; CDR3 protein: ASRGANTGELF
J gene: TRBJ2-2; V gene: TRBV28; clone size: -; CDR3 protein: ASSLGTALTGELF
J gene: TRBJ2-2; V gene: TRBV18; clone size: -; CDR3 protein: ASSPPTDTGELF
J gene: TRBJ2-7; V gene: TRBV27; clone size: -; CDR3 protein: ASGRLAGGREQY
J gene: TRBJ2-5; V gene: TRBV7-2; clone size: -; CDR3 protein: ATSGGPKETQY
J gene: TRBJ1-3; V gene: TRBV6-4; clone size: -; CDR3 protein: ASTVTGLSGNTIY
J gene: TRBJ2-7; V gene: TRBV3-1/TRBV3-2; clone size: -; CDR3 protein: ASSQGPEQY
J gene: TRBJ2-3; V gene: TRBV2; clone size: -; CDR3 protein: ASSEGRRDTQY
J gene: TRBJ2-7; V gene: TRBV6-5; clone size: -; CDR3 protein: ASSLTSGGSEQY
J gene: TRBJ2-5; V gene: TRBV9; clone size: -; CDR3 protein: ASAHGLAGGRQETQY
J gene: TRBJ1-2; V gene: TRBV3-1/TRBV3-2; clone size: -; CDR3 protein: ASSPQGTNYGYT
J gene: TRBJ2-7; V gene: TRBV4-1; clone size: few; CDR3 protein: ASSQVQGYEQY
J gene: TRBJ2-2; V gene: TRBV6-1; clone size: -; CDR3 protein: ASSARASNTGELF
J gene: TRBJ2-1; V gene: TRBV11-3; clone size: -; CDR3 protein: ASSLDQVSGQF
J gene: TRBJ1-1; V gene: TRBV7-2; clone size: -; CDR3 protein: ASSLVRGPAAF
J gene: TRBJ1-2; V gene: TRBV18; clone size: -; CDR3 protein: ASSPPVQGHGYT
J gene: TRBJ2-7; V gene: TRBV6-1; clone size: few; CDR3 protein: ASSDSPFSGEQY
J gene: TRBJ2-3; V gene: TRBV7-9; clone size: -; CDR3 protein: ASSSRDRATDTQY
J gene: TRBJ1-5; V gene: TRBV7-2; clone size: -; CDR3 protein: ASSLWGTNQPQH
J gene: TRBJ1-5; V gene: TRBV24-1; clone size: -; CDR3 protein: ATRHREGQPQH
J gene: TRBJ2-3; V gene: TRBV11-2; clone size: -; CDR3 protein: ASSSRYRGIRTDTQY
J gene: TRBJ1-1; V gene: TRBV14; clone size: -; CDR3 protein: ASSQPGTGGSTETEAF
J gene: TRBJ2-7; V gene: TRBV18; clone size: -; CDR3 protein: ASSPPSNRYEQY
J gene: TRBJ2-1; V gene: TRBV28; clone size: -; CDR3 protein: ASKAGGPYNEQF
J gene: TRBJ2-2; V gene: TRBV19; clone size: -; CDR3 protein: ASRQPDSTSGRQQFTGTGELF
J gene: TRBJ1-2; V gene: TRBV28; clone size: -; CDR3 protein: ASSSPQGTLRLYGYT
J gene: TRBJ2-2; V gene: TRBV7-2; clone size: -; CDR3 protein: ASSLASQAGELF
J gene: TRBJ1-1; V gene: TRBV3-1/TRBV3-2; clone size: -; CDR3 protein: ASGPGELQAF
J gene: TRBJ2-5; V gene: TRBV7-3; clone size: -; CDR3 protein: ASSFGRGETQY
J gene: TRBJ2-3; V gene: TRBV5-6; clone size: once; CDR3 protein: ASSLVTSGSSTDTQY
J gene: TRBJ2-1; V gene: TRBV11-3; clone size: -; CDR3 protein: ASSFAGQADEQF
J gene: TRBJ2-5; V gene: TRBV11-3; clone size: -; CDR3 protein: ASSIGLAVQETQY
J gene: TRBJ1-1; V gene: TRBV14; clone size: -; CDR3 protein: ASSQYTGNTEAF
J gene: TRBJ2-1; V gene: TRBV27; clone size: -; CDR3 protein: ASSPSGQGFYNEQF
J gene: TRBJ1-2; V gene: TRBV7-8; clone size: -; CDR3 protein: ASSPDKFGYT
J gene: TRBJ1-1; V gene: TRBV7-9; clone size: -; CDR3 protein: ASSYAGVNTEAF
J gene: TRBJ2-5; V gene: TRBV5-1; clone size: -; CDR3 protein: ASSLASRETQY
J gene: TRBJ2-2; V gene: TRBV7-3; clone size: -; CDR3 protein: ASSLQGDPGPGELF
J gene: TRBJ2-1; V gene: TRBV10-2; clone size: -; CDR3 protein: ASRELLSSYNEQF